Following are 3 T cell receptor beta chains from one sample sequenced in a study of regulatory T cells in long-lasting Graves disease. Time point indicated: newly diagnosed GD, antithyroid drugs for less than 3 months. There was RNA extracted from PBMCs, and the TCR library was made from it. CDR3 regions were amplified by Arm-PCR using iRepertoire HTBI primers to build TCR beta libraries. Using its own MiXCR run on the multiplex PCR reads, TCRdb lists one record per CDR3 protein. The table has 560,000 or so distinct CDR3 sequences, 15% to 20% seen once. These same data were also listed under a study on T cells in Graves' hyperthyroidism and ophthalmopathy.

The material sequenced was peripheral blood mononuclear cells (PBMCs), taken at new diagnosis, from a patient treated with antithyroid drugs. The source of these receptors is a man aged 18 to 30 with Graves disease.

This clonotype was recorded many times. The V call is TRBV7-2, the J call TRBJ2-7, with TRBD2 matching over 10 bases. With 1 base clipped from V and 0 bases from J, the junction kept 6 bases outside the gene matches. The CDR3 spans 17 residues. Germline V gives CDR1 SGHTA, CDR2 FQGNSA. The CDR3 DNA reads TGTGCCAGCAGCTTAGTGTCTAGCGGGAGTAGCTCCTACGAGCAGTACTTC. It is translated as CASSLVSSGSSSYEQYF.

This clonotype was counted a few times. With a much larger clone just one base away, this may be a read error. This rearrangement joins TRBV11-2 to TRBJ2-1; D is undetermined. This CDR3 region has 13 residues. The V gene lost 8 bases and the J gene lost 8 bases, with 16 bases spanning the gap. Germline assignment: CDR1 SGHAT and CDR2 FQNNGV. The chain's CDR3 is CASQHGVSDEQFF. The CDR3 DNA follows: TGTGCCAGCCAACATGGGGTCTCCGATGAGCAGTTCTTC.

The chain couples TRBV6-2 or TRBV6-3 to TRBJ2-2, with D unresolved. CDR3 length: 16 amino acids. Germline V gene sequence: CDR1 MNHEY, CDR2 SVGEGT. Trimming left V 0 bases short and J 1 base short, with 9 bases between. CDR3 region: CASSYSRQMNTGELFF. In nucleotides, the CDR3 is TGTGCCAGCAGTTACTCGAGGCAAATGAACACCGGGGAGCTGTTTTTT.